The 28 T cell receptor beta chains below come from one sample, sequenced in a study of identical twins. TCRdb re-called the 5' RACE reads through MiXCR, storing one row per CDR3 protein. The sample lists 650,000 to 800,000 distinct CDR3 sequences, under 9% seen once, with approximately 0.94% in the top ten. This sample was shared with a second study, whose subject was yellow fever vaccine responses in identical twins.

The sample was PBMCs. Every receptor here comes from a woman younger than 35 in good health.

This clonotype was seen a few times. J is TRBJ2-1 and V is TRBV5-1; 14 bases are a match to TRBD2. Germline lookup yields CDR1 SGHRS and CDR2 YFSETQ. The CDR3 consists of 16 residues. Trimming took 4 bases from V and 9 from J; bases not matched to a gene: 9. The CDR3 DNA sequence: TGCGCCAGCAGCCCGGGACTAGCGGGAGTTCGTGGTGAGCAGTTCTTC. This sequence encodes CASSPGLAGVRGEQFF.

The CDR3 loop reads CASSEPTGETSYEQYF. Here the CDR3 DNA reads TGTGCCAGCAGTGAACCGACAGGGGAGACCTCCTACGAGCAGTACTTC. The chain recombines TRBV12-3 or TRBV12-4 with TRBJ2-7; 8 positions match TRBD1. The CDR3 is made up of 16 amino acids. The trim removed 5 bases at V and 0 bases at J, leaving 9 bases unmatched.

This clonotype came up a few times. The chain is built from TRBV6-2 or TRBV6-3 and TRBJ1-6; 8 positions agree with TRBD1. Germline V gene data show CDR1 as MNHEY and CDR2 as SVGEGT. The CDR3 spans 15 residues. V lost 6 bases to trimming and J lost 7 bases; unmatched junction nucleotides: 8. For the CDR3, the DNA is TGTGCCAGCAGACCCGAATGGACAGGGAATTCACCCCTCCACTTT. Protein sequence: CASRPEWTGNSPLHF.

CDR3 sequence reads: CSAGPNTDTQYF. DNA for the CDR3: TGCAGTGCAGGACCAAACACAGATACGCAGTATTTT. The chain recombines TRBV20-1 with TRBJ2-3; D is unresolved. The CDR3 covers 12 residues. Per the germline V gene, CDR1 is DFQATT and CDR2 is SNEGSKA (reference sequence). V was cut by 6 bases and J by 2 bases, with 9 bases left in between.

This clonotype was found a few times. This rearrangement joins TRBV28 to TRBJ2-1, with D possibly matching TRBD1 (5 bases). Trimming cost V 6 bases and J 6 bases, with 18 bases left between them. The CDR3 loop spans 15 amino acids. The germline gives CDR1 MDHEN, CDR2 SYDVKM. This chain's CDR3 is CASSPHESRANEQFF. The CDR3, as DNA: TGTGCCAGCAGCCCCCACGAGTCCAGGGCCAATGAGCAGTTCTTC.

This clonotype was seen a handful of times. The chain links TRBV20-1 to TRBJ2-2, with 10 bases fitting TRBD2. V trimming: 0 bases; J trimming: 4 bases; junction bases outside the gene matches: 2. This CDR3 has 15 residues. CDR1 and CDR2 from the germline V gene are DFQATT and SNEGSKA (reference sequence). The CDR3 nucleotides are TGCAGTGCTAGAGATGGGACTAGCGTCACCGGGGAGCTGTTTTTT. Protein sequence: CSARDGTSVTGELFF.

This clonotype turned up a few times. The gene calls are TRBV7-2 and TRBJ1-2; D ambiguous. The germline V gene has CDR1 SGHTA and CDR2 FQGNSA. The CDR3 runs 13 residues. The V end lost 4 bases, the J end lost 8 bases, and 14 bases lay between the germline ends. Written as DNA, the CDR3 is TGTGCCAGCAGCTCTAGTTCCCGGTTAGGCTACACCTTC. Its protein product is CASSSSSRLGYTF.

This clonotype was seen more than once but under ten times. The chain has TRBV7-9 and TRBJ2-5; TRBD2 might be the D (5 bases). CDR1 SEHNR and CDR2 FQNEAQ come from the germline V gene (reference sequence). The V and J ends lost 5 bases and 5 bases respectively, with 12 bases between them. The CDR3 runs 13 residues. The CDR3 region has the DNA TGTGCCAGCAGCCCCGGGGTTCCGGAGACCCAGTACTTC. This gives the protein CASSPGVPETQYF.

This rearrangement joins TRBV4-3 to TRBJ1-2; 8 nucleotides agree with TRBD1. CDR1 is LGHNA and CDR2 is YSLEER in the germline V gene. Trimming removed 0 bases from V and 3 bases from J; junction bases left unmatched: 3. This CDR3 spans 15 amino acids. The chain's CDR3 is CASSQETGGHYGYTF. The CDR3 nucleotides are TGCGCCAGCAGCCAAGAAACAGGGGGACACTATGGCTACACCTTC.

The gene calls are TRBV5-1 and TRBJ1-2; D gene unclear. The V and J ends lost 0 bases and 7 bases respectively, with 13 bases between them. From germline, CDR1 is SGHRS and CDR2 YFSETQ. This CDR3 has 14 residues. Written as DNA, the CDR3 is TGCGCCAGCAGCTTGGATCTAGGAGGTGGTGGCTACACCTTC. Protein: CASSLDLGGGGYTF.

This clonotype was seen ten or more times. The rearrangement links TRBV9 to TRBJ2-1; D unresolved. Trimming removed 0 bases from V and 7 bases from J, with 14 bases in between. From germline, CDR1 is SGDLS and CDR2 YYNGEE. CDR3 length: 15 residues. CDR3 nucleotide sequence: TGTGCCAGCAGCGTAGGCTGGAGCCCCAGGAATGAGCAGTTCTTC. This encodes CASSVGWSPRNEQFF.

This clonotype was seen more than once but under ten times. The genes are TRBV28 and TRBJ2-5, with D hard to call. V lost 6 bases and J 2 bases, leaving 13 bases between the germline ends. The CDR3 consists of 14 residues. The V gene's germline CDR1 is MDHEN and CDR2 SYDVKM. CDR3 DNA: TGTGCCAGCAGCCCTACCGACACTCAAGAGACCCAGTACTTC. It is translated as CASSPTDTQETQYF. Complete variable domain (other parts from reference TRBV28 and TRBJ2-5): DVKVTQSSRYLVKRTGEKVFLECVQDMDHENMFWYRQDPGLGLRLIYFSYDVKMKEKGDIPEGYSVSREKKERFSLILESASTNQTSMYLCASSPTDTQETQYFGPGTRLLVL.

This clonotype was seen only a few times. This sequence joins TRBV7-9 and TRBJ2-2, with D possibly matching TRBD2 (5 bases). V was pared by 4 bases and J by 6 bases, with 6 bases between. CDR1 is SEHNR, CDR2 FQNEAQ, per germline (reference sequence). The CDR3 is made up of 12 amino acids. The CDR3 coding sequence is TGTGCCAGCAGCTGGGAGCCCGGGGAGCTGTTTTTT. Protein: CASSWEPGELFF.

The sample holds a few counts of this clonotype. V gene TRBV29-1 combines with J gene TRBJ2-2; D not resolved. The CDR3 has 13 amino acids. The V end lost 4 bases, the J end lost 3 bases, and 9 bases lay between the germline ends. CDR1 and CDR2 from the germline V gene are SQVTM and ANQGSEA. The CDR3: CSVGQSHTGELFF. The CDR3 DNA sequence: TGCAGCGTTGGGCAGTCCCACACCGGGGAGCTGTTTTTT.

This clonotype has a single count. The J gene is TRBJ2-3, the V gene TRBV6-1; the match to TRBD1 covers 7 bases. The CDR3 covers 19 residues. Germline V lookup: CDR1 MNHNS, CDR2 SASEGT. V gave up 5 bases and J gave up 1 base; unmatched junction bases: 18. The DNA of the CDR3 is TGTGCCAGCAGTAAGGGGGTTCTGAGCCCCGGGACAGGCACAGATACGCAGTATTTT. It is translated as CASSKGVLSPGTGTDTQYF.

V gene TRBV2 combines with J gene TRBJ2-3; 7 positions match TRBD1. This CDR3 region has 15 residues. The trim removed 7 bases at V and 4 bases at J, leaving 11 bases unmatched. Germline CDR1 is SNHLY and CDR2 is FYNNEI. The CDR3 bases are TGTGCCAGCAACCCGACAGGGCAGCCCCCAGATACGCAGTATTTT. Encoded protein: CASNPTGQPPDTQYF.

This clonotype was counted only a few times. V and J are TRBV24-1 and TRBJ2-7; 8 bases agree with TRBD1. After removal of 5 bases from V and 3 bases from J, the junction contained 11 bases not matched to a gene. CDR3 size: 16 residues. Per the germline V gene, CDR1 is KGHDR and CDR2 is SFDVKD. In nucleotides, the CDR3 is TGTGCCACCAGTGCCATGACAGGGGACGGGAGCTACGAGCAGTACTTC. Protein product: CATSAMTGDGSYEQYF.

Only a few counts were recorded for this clonotype. The chain recombines TRBV29-1 with TRBJ1-1; D is perhaps TRBD1 (5 bases). V gave up 6 bases and J gave up 2 bases, with 13 bases separating them. This CDR3 has 13 residues. The V gene's germline CDR1 is SQVTM and CDR2 ANQGSEA. This chain's CDR3 is CSVDQGINTEAFF. The DNA of the CDR3 is TGCAGCGTAGACCAGGGAATTAACACTGAAGCTTTCTTT.

This clonotype has a count of ten or more. The rearrangement uses TRBV6-2 or TRBV6-3 and TRBJ2-7, with D tentatively TRBD2 (5 bases). This CDR3 has 13 residues. With 7 bases removed from V and 0 bases from J, the gap between germline ends came to 10 bases. The V gene's germline CDR1 is MNHEY and CDR2 SVGEGT. The CDR3 loop reads CASNTGISYEQYF. CDR3 bases: TGTGCCAGCAATACCGGGATCTCCTACGAGCAGTACTTC.

The rearrangement links TRBV6-1 to TRBJ2-4; no reliable D call. The V gene's germline CDR1 is MNHNS and CDR2 SASEGT. There are 16 residues in the CDR3. Trimming stripped 5 bases from V and 0 bases from J, with 14 bases between. The CDR3 is CASSPDVGTAKNIQYF. The DNA for the CDR3 is TGTGCCAGCAGTCCTGATGTGGGCACAGCCAAAAACATTCAGTACTTC.

This clonotype was seen many times. The chain combines TRBV7-2 with TRBJ2-1, with D tentatively TRBD2 (5 bases). CDR1 and CDR2 (germline): SGHTA, FQGNSA. The CDR3 length is 16 residues. The germline V and J ends were trimmed by 7 bases and 4 bases, with 20 bases remaining between them. In nucleotides, the CDR3 is TGTGCCAGCACGCCCGGTGCAGGAGGCGCGTACAATGAGCAGTTCTTC. This encodes CASTPGAGGAYNEQFF.

This clonotype was seen only a few times. The V and J genes are TRBV5-1 and TRBJ2-1; no clear D gene. The germline gives CDR1 SGHRS, CDR2 YFSETQ. The CDR3 is made up of 13 amino acids. Trimming took 7 bases from V and 4 from J, leaving 12 bases between them. In nucleotides, the CDR3 is TGCGCCAGCCATCAGACGGATTACAATGAGCAGTTCTTC. Protein sequence: CASHQTDYNEQFF.

The sample holds many counts of this clonotype. The chain carries TRBV2 and TRBJ2-7; D uncertain. V lost 7 bases and J 0 bases, leaving 7 bases between the germline ends. Per germline, CDR1 SNHLY and CDR2 FYNNEI. There are 12 residues in the CDR3. The CDR3 is CASKGNSYEQYF. The CDR3 DNA reads TGTGCCAGCAAGGGCAACTCCTACGAGCAGTACTTC.

This clonotype appeared many times. This chain links TRBV12-3 or TRBV12-4 with TRBJ1-2; D is uncertain. The CDR3 length is 13 residues. The V gene lost 2 bases and the J gene lost 4 bases, with 8 bases spanning the gap. In nucleotides, the CDR3 is TGTGCCAGCAGTTTACAAACGGGCTATGGCTACACCTTC. It codes for CASSLQTGYGYTF.

Only a few counts were recorded for this clonotype. This chain connects TRBV29-1 to TRBJ2-1; 8 bases match TRBD2. J was trimmed by 3 bases and V by 3 bases; bases with no gene match: 4. The CDR3 spans 14 residues. Germline loops: CDR1 SQVTM, CDR2 ANQGSEA. The CDR3 sequence: CSVDYRGGYNEQFF. In DNA, the CDR3 is TGCAGCGTTGATTACCGGGGGGGCTACAATGAGCAGTTCTTC.

Remarks on this clonotype: At one of its ends the junction is not consistent with the germline gene, which may arise from a read error. This chain joins TRBV7-3 and TRBJ2-1; TRBD2 matches 11 bases. Germline CDR1 and CDR2: SGHTA and FQGTGA. The CDR3 runs 24 residues. The CDR3 is CASSLTYQAGGVLAGGSSYNEQFF. The DNA of the CDR3 is TGTGCCAGCAGCCTAACTTACCAAGCTGGGGGCGTTCTAGCGGGGGGAAGCTCCTACAATGAGCAGTTCTTC.

This clonotype was observed a handful of times. V and J are TRBV5-1 and TRBJ2-2, with D tentatively TRBD2 (6 bases). Germline CDR1 SGHRS, CDR2 YFSETQ. The CDR3 consists of 17 residues. Between the trimmed V and J ends, which lost 4 bases and 2 bases, there was a span of 18 bases. The CDR3 sequence: CASSRRGGDSNTGELFF. CDR3 nucleotide sequence: TGCGCCAGCAGCCGAAGGGGAGGAGACAGCAACACCGGGGAGCTGTTTTTT.

V is TRBV7-8 and J is TRBJ2-7, with D tentatively TRBD2 (6 bases). The CDR3 is 18 amino acids. Trimming shortened V by 0 bases and J by 0 bases, and 18 bases separated the two germline ends. Germline CDR1 reads SGHVS; CDR2 reads FQNEAQ. CDR3 in amino acids: CASSLAGPLAVSSYEQYF. In DNA, the CDR3 is TGTGCCAGCAGCTTAGCGGGCCCTTTAGCGGTGAGCTCCTACGAGCAGTACTTC. The entire variable domain, with the rest obtained from reference TRBV7-8 and TRBJ2-7, is as follows: GAGVSQSPRYKVAKRGQDVALRCDPISGHVSLFWYQQALGQGPEFLTYFQNEAQLDKSGLPSDRFFAERPEGSVSTLKIQRTQQEDSAVYLCASSLAGPLAVSSYEQYFGPGTRLTVT.